The 29 T cell receptor beta chains reported below all come from one sample, sequenced in a study of blood T cell repertoires in COVID-19. Profiled with immunoSEQ multiplex PCR; TCRdb holds only in-frame clones, not every one. In the table there are under 200,000 clones, approximately 90% of which are singletons. The sequenced sample was peripheral blood. These receptors were collected from a man younger than 30 with acute or convalescent COVID-19.

The chain combines TRBV5-1 with TRBJ1-2, with 9 bases aligning to TRBD1. The germline CDR1 and CDR2 sequences are SGHRS and YFSETQ. CDR3 length: 17 residues. V trimming: 5 bases; J trimming: 3 bases; junction bases outside the gene matches: 14. In nucleotides, the CDR3 is TGCGCCAGCAGTCCTGACAGGGGGGCCAAAGGCGACTATGGCTACACCTTC. Translation: CASSPDRGAKGDYGYTF.

This chain connects TRBV4-1 to TRBJ1-4; maybe TRBD1 (6 bases). Germline V CDR1 and CDR2: MGHRA, YSYEKL. Trimming stripped 0 bases from V and 8 bases from J, with 19 bases between. The CDR3 spans 17 residues. CDR3 region: CASSQDMSGARVEKLFF. CDR3 coding DNA: TGCGCCAGCAGCCAAGACATGTCAGGGGCTCGTGTAGAAAAACTGTTTTTT.

The chain joins TRBV13 to TRBJ2-5; the D is unclear. The germline CDR1 and CDR2 sequences are PRHDT and FYEKMQ (reference sequence). V was cut by 5 bases and J by 2 bases, with 15 bases left in between. CDR3 length equals 15 residues. The CDR3 coding sequence is TGTGCCAGCAGCCCCTCTAGTAGGATACAAGAGACCCAGTACTTC. It translates to CASSPSSRIQETQYF.

The chain uses TRBV6-5 and TRBJ1-1; D gene ambiguous. V shed 3 bases and J shed 1 base, with 6 bases lying between them. CDR3 length equals 13 residues. The germline V gene has CDR1 MNHEY and CDR2 SVGAGI. Here the CDR3 DNA reads TGTGCCAGCAGTTATATTAGGAACACTGAAGCTTTCTTT. Protein product: CASSYIRNTEAFF.

The chain employs TRBV9 and TRBJ2-5, with a tentative D call TRBD2 (5 bases). The CDR3 covers 13 residues. CDR1 SGDLS and CDR2 YYNGEE come from the germline V gene. V was pared by 7 bases and J by 2 bases, with 12 bases between. CDR3: CASGSGRQETQYF. The CDR3 coding sequence is TGTGCCAGCGGGTCGGGAAGACAAGAGACCCAGTACTTC.

The V call is TRBV6-5, the J call TRBJ1-5; 8 positions agree with TRBD1. With V trimmed by 6 bases and J by 6 bases, 7 bases remained unmatched. This CDR3 has 14 residues. CDR1 is MNHEY and CDR2 is SVGAGI in the germline V gene. Written as DNA, the CDR3 is TGTGCCAGCAGAGGACAGGGCGGGAGTCAGCCCCAGCATTTT. It specifies CASRGQGGSQPQHF.

The chain recombines TRBV20-1 with TRBJ1-4, with D unresolved. This CDR3 is built from 15 residues. Trimming removed 3 bases at V and 4 bases at J, with 15 bases between. Germline V gene data show CDR1 as DFQATT and CDR2 as SNEGSKA (reference sequence). CDR3 loop: CSASPRQRDNEKLFF. CDR3 nucleotide sequence: TGCAGTGCTAGTCCCCGCCAGAGGGATAATGAAAAACTGTTTTTT.

V and J are TRBV4-1 and TRBJ1-5; perhaps TRBD1 as D (5 bases). CDR3 size: 15 residues. In germline, CDR1 is MGHRA, CDR2 YSYEKL. V lost 1 base and J 7 bases, leaving 14 bases between the germline ends. In DNA form, the CDR3 reads TGCGCCAGCAGCCAAGCTGACTGGGCAGGGCAGCCCCAGCATTTT. Encoded protein: CASSQADWAGQPQHF.

This clone has just one count. The CDR3 region is CASSLSYRVYEQYF. The CDR3 DNA follows: TGTGCCAGCAGCCTATCATACAGGGTATACGAGCAGTACTTC. V is TRBV7-2 and J is TRBJ2-7; weak D call: TRBD1 (6 bases). Between the trimmed V and J ends, which lost 5 bases and 4 bases, there was a span of 15 bases. CDR3 length: 14 amino acids. CDR1 and CDR2 from the germline V gene are SGHTA and FQGNSA.

The chain has TRBV6-6 and TRBJ1-1; 7 bases are a match to TRBD1. V was pared by 5 bases and J by 7 bases, with 4 bases of the junction left unmatched. This CDR3 has 12 residues. Germline V gene lookup returns CDR1 MNHNY and CDR2 SVGAGI (reference sequence). The CDR3 DNA follows: TGTGCCAGCAGTCAGACAGGGATTGAAGCTTTCTTT. This encodes CASSQTGIEAFF.

V and J are TRBV7-8 and TRBJ2-1; 9 positions agree with TRBD2. CDR1 SGHVS and CDR2 FQNEAQ come from the germline V gene. V trimming: 2 bases; J trimming: 8 bases; junction bases outside the gene matches: 19. CDR3 length equals 19 residues. CDR3 in amino acids: CASSLPSSGVKKTIDEQFF. CDR3 coding DNA: TGTGCCAGCAGCTTACCCTCTAGCGGGGTAAAGAAGACAATCGATGAGCAGTTCTTC.

This chain connects TRBV7-9 to TRBJ2-2, with D possibly being TRBD1 (6 bases). CDR1 SEHNR and CDR2 FQNEAQ come from the germline V gene (reference sequence). Between the trimmed V and J ends, which lost 5 bases and 0 bases, there was a span of 10 bases. This CDR3 region has 15 residues. The CDR3 nucleotides are TGTGCCAGCAGCCCGGGACACGCGAACACCGGGGAGCTGTTTTTT. Encoded protein: CASSPGHANTGELFF.

The chain employs TRBV11-2 and TRBJ2-5; TRBD1 might be the D (6 bases). This CDR3 spans 14 amino acids. Germline assignment: CDR1 SGHAT and CDR2 FQNNGV. Trimming took 6 bases from V and 5 from J, leaving 16 bases between them. CDR3 sequence (DNA): TGTGCCAGCAGTCGGACAGTCACGTCTGAGACCCAGTACTTC. This encodes CASSRTVTSETQYF.

This rearrangement joins TRBV27 to TRBJ1-2, with D perhaps TRBD1 (6 bases). This CDR3 is 15 amino acids long. Germline V lookup: CDR1 MNHEY, CDR2 SMNVEV (reference sequence). The V end was cut by 5 bases, the J end by 2 bases, with 15 bases between. As DNA, the CDR3 is TGTGCCAGCAGTCGAACGACAGGTCTCAACTATGGCTACACCTTC. Residues: CASSRTTGLNYGYTF.

The rearrangement links TRBV27 to TRBJ2-2; 7 bases fit TRBD2. Trimming removed 5 bases from V and 4 bases from J; junction bases left unmatched: 7. Per the germline V gene, CDR1 is MNHEY and CDR2 is SMNVEV (reference sequence). There are 15 residues in the CDR3. The CDR3 is CASSRAGRVTGELFF. The CDR3 bases are TGTGCCAGCAGTCGAGCAGGGAGGGTCACCGGGGAGCTGTTTTTT.

The V call is TRBV4-1, the J call TRBJ2-5; no definite D call. Between the trimmed V and J ends, which lost 6 bases and 3 bases, there was a span of 11 bases. The CDR3 contains 13 residues. Germline V lookup: CDR1 MGHRA, CDR2 YSYEKL. CDR3 amino acids: CASRPEREETQYF. The CDR3 DNA follows: TGCGCCAGCAGACCGGAACGGGAAGAGACCCAGTACTTC.

The chain couples TRBV7-9 to TRBJ2-3; unclear D gene. Germline values: CDR1 SEHNR, CDR2 FQNEAQ (reference sequence). Trimming took off 8 bases at V and 4 bases at J, with 7 bases between the two ends. The CDR3 contains 11 residues. The CDR3: CASGGADTQYF. The CDR3, as DNA: TGTGCCAGCGGCGGTGCAGATACGCAGTATTTT.

This clone was recorded once. The rearrangement joins TRBV6-5 to TRBJ2-1, with D maybe TRBD2 (6 bases). The CDR3 consists of 15 residues. Looked up from germline, CDR1 is MNHEY and CDR2 is SVGAGI. The germline V and J ends were trimmed by 7 bases and 7 bases, with 20 bases remaining between them. CDR3 sequence (DNA): TGTGCCAGCACCCAACTCCGCCCGGGAGCGAATGAGCAGTTCTTC. Encoded protein: CASTQLRPGANEQFF.

The chain has TRBV3-1 (or the pseudogene TRBV3-2) and TRBJ2-7, with 13 nucleotides matching TRBD2. The trim removed 5 bases at V and 6 bases at J, leaving 7 bases unmatched. CDR1 is LGHDT, CDR2 YNNKEL, per germline (reference sequence). This CDR3 comprises 15 residues. The CDR3 sequence is CASSSRLAGGLEQYF. The CDR3 nucleotides are TGTGCCAGCAGCTCAAGACTAGCGGGGGGACTCGAGCAGTACTTC.

The J gene is TRBJ1-1, the V gene TRBV6-5, with D possibly being TRBD1 (5 bases). Trimming took off 6 bases at V and 5 bases at J, with 16 bases between the two ends. Germline lookup yields CDR1 MNHEY and CDR2 SVGAGI. This CDR3 region has 14 residues. Here the CDR3 reads CASRSWGDGTEAFF. The CDR3 DNA is TGTGCCAGCAGGTCGTGGGGCGATGGAACTGAAGCTTTCTTT.

V and J are TRBV7-2 and TRBJ1-1, with TRBD1 identical over 9 bases. CDR3 size: 17 residues. Looked up from germline, CDR1 is SGHTA and CDR2 is FQGNSA. J was trimmed by 4 bases and V by 5 bases; bases with no gene match: 14. This CDR3 reads CASSGTDRGRDGTEAFF. The CDR3 region has the DNA TGTGCCAGCAGCGGCACGGACAGGGGAAGGGACGGCACTGAAGCTTTCTTT.

The genes are TRBV5-8 and TRBJ1-1; 8 bases agree with TRBD1. V dropped 6 bases and J dropped 4; count of bases not matched to a gene: 11. The CDR3 runs 15 residues. The germline CDR1 and CDR2 sequences are SGHTS and YDEGEE. The CDR3 here is CASKLQGAGSTEAFF. In DNA form, the CDR3 reads TGTGCCAGCAAATTGCAGGGGGCGGGTAGCACTGAAGCTTTCTTT.

The rearrangement links TRBV6-2 or TRBV6-3 to TRBJ1-5; no definite D call. V lost 5 bases, J lost 2 bases, and 10 bases lay in between. Per germline, CDR1 MNHEY and CDR2 SVGEGT. The CDR3 loop spans 14 amino acids. The DNA for the CDR3 is TGTGCCAGCAGTCTGACGGGTGGCAATCAGCCCCAGCATTTT. Amino acid sequence: CASSLTGGNQPQHF.

This clone was seen a single time. V is TRBV12-3 or TRBV12-4 and J is TRBJ1-4, with TRBD1 as a possible D gene (5 bases). V gave up 3 bases and J gave up 10 bases, with 12 bases separating them. This CDR3 has 13 residues. CDR3 nucleotide sequence: TGTGCCAGCAGTTTGGCGGTGGGGGGAAAACTGTTTTTT. Its translation: CASSLAVGGKLFF.

CDR3 nucleotide sequence: TGTGCCAGCACCGCCCCGGACAGGGGGAACACTGAAGCTTTCTTT. This translates into CASTAPDRGNTEAFF. V gene TRBV9 combines with J gene TRBJ1-1, with 9 bases aligning to TRBD1. Trimming removed 6 bases from V and 1 base from J; junction bases left unmatched: 7. CDR3 size: 15 residues. The V gene's germline CDR1 is SGDLS and CDR2 YYNGEE. Drawing the rest from reference TRBV9 and TRBJ1-1, the complete variable domain is DSGVTQTPKHLITATGQRVTLRCSPRSGDLSVYWYQQSLDQGLQFLIQYYNGEERAKGNILERFSAQQFPDLHSELNLSSLELGDSALYFCASTAPDRGNTEAFFGQGTRLTVV.

This chain uses TRBV11-3 with TRBJ2-5; 12 bases agree with TRBD1. Germline V gene data show CDR1 as SGHNT and CDR2 as YENEEA. The CDR3 loop spans 16 amino acids. V was clipped by 0 bases and J by 3 bases; unmatched bases: 2. The CDR3 DNA is TGTGCCAGCAGCTTAGATGGGACAGGGGGCGAAGAGACCCAGTACTTC. Protein: CASSLDGTGGEETQYF.

This clone has a single count. The genes are TRBV7-8 and TRBJ2-7; 9 bases map to TRBD2. Trimming cost V 5 bases and J 5 bases; bases outside gene matches: 10. Germline-derived CDR1 and CDR2 are SGHVS and FQNEAQ. This CDR3 comprises 15 residues. The CDR3 coding sequence is TGTGCCAGCAGCCTTATAGCGGGAGCTTCTGACGAGCAGTACTTC. It encodes CASSLIAGASDEQYF.

The gene calls are TRBV25-1 and TRBJ1-4, with TRBD1 identical over 8 bases. The CDR3 length is 15 residues. Germline CDR1 is MGHDK and CDR2 is SYGVNS. J gave up 5 bases and V 6 bases, and 8 bases lay outside the gene matches. For the CDR3, the DNA is TGTGCCAGCAGCGACACCCGGACAGGGAATGAAAAACTGTTTTTT. Translated: CASSDTRTGNEKLFF.

The rearrangement links TRBV5-4 to TRBJ1-1, with D perhaps TRBD1 (6 bases). The V end lost 5 bases, the J end lost 5 bases, and 13 bases lay between the germline ends. The CDR3 extends over 13 amino acids. Germline V gene data show CDR1 as SGHNT and CDR2 as YYREEE (reference sequence). The CDR3 region has the DNA TGTGCCAGCAGTCCCAGGGGTGGGACTGAAGCTTTCTTT. Protein product: CASSPRGGTEAFF.